A single sample gave rise to the 12 T cell receptor beta chains below, sequenced in a study of cytomegalovirus exposure and HLA in healthy donors. In the PCR, 60 Vbeta and 13 Jbeta primers were used. Repertoires were generated with immunoSEQ multiplex PCR, while TCRdb's copy carries only in-frame clones and drops some. The sample holds about 100,000 clones, about four fifths seen once. Sequencing input: PBMCs. These receptors were taken from a female donor in good health and CMV-seropositive.

The rearrangement links TRBV5-1 to TRBJ2-1; 7 positions agree with TRBD1. With V trimmed by 5 bases and J by 9 bases, 8 bases remained unmatched. Germline values: CDR1 SGHRS, CDR2 YFSETQ. The CDR3 spans 13 residues. CDR3 nucleotides: TGCGCCAGCAGACAGGGGCCGACTGGTGAGCAGTTCTTC. Translating it yields CASRQGPTGEQFF.

This clone was seen only once. The rearrangement joins TRBV7-8 to TRBJ1-1; D possibly corresponds to TRBD1 (5 bases). There are 13 residues in the CDR3. Germline V CDR1 and CDR2: SGHVS, FQNEAQ. Trimming cost V 5 bases and J 0 bases, with 7 bases left between them. This chain's CDR3 is CASSRTLNTEAFF. DNA for the CDR3: TGTGCCAGCAGCCGGACACTGAACACTGAAGCTTTCTTT.

The chain links TRBV30 to TRBJ1-6; maybe TRBD1 (6 bases). V shed 2 bases and J shed 6 bases, with 17 bases lying between them. Germline CDR1 is GTSNPN and CDR2 is SVGIG (reference sequence). This CDR3 is 16 amino acids long. CDR3 protein: CAWSSAFDRFNSPLHF. The DNA for the CDR3 is TGTGCCTGGAGTTCGGCCTTCGACAGGTTTAATTCACCCCTCCACTTT.

This clone was counted a single time. V is TRBV10-3 and J is TRBJ1-2, with unresolved D. The CDR3 is 13 residues long. V gave up 0 bases and J gave up 4 bases, with 6 bases separating them. Germline V gene sequence: CDR1 ENHRY, CDR2 SYGVKD. The CDR3 DNA reads as TGTGCCATCAGTGAGTCCGAGGCCTATGGCTACACCTTC. It codes for CAISESEAYGYTF.

The chain recombines TRBV2 with TRBJ1-5, with D uncertain. Germline V lookup: CDR1 SNHLY, CDR2 FYNNEI. This CDR3 is 14 amino acids long. V dropped 7 bases and J dropped 3 bases, with 13 bases sitting between them. The CDR3 here is CASTPGGANQPQHF. The CDR3 bases are TGTGCCAGCACCCCCGGAGGTGCCAATCAGCCCCAGCATTTT.

V is TRBV7-2 and J is TRBJ1-1; D possibly corresponds to TRBD1 (6 bases). This CDR3 is 15 amino acids long. Germline-derived CDR1 and CDR2 are SGHTA and FQGNSA. With 1 base removed from V and 4 bases from J, the gap between germline ends came to 13 bases. The CDR3 bases are TGTGCCAGCAGCTTAGGGGGGGGCAGGGGCACTGAAGCTTTCTTT. Encoded protein: CASSLGGGRGTEAFF.

As for this clone: A junction end diverges from the germline sequence, so it may reflect a read error. The chain joins TRBV5-4 to TRBJ2-4; D ambiguous. The CDR3 totals 14 residues. Germline V gives CDR1 SGHNT, CDR2 YYREEE (reference sequence). The DNA for the CDR3 is TGTGCCAGCAGCCTGCCCAATGCCAAAAACAGTCAGTACTTC. It specifies CASSLPNAKNSQYF. Filled out from reference TRBV5-4 and TRBJ2-4, the complete variable domain reads ETGVTQSPTHLIKTRGQQVTLRCSSQSGHNTVSWYQQALGQGPQFIFQYYREEENGRGNFPPRFSGLQFPNYSSELNVNALELDDSALYLCASSLPNAKNSQYFGAGTRLSVL.

CDR3 DNA sequence: TGTGCCAGCAGTTACTCCCCGACAGGGGGGAATTCACCCCTCCACTTT. Translated: CASSYSPTGGNSPLHF. The chain is built from TRBV6-5 and TRBJ1-6, with 9 positions matching TRBD1. The CDR3 totals 16 residues. V shed 0 bases, J shed 7 bases, and the junction held 4 bases outside the gene matches. Germline-derived CDR1 and CDR2 are MNHEY and SVGAGI.

V usage is TRBV5-1 and J usage is TRBJ1-2, with TRBD1 as a possible D gene (5 bases). Germline V lookup: CDR1 SGHRS, CDR2 YFSETQ. CDR3 length equals 16 residues. The ends were cut back, 0 bases at V and 2 bases at J, with 14 bases in the middle. In DNA, the CDR3 is TGCGCCAGCAGCTTGGCCTTGGGTAAGGGGAACTATGGCTACACCTTC. This encodes CASSLALGKGNYGYTF.

This clone was seen just once. The chain couples TRBV5-1 to TRBJ1-1, with D possibly TRBD1 on 5 matching bases. The germline CDR1 and CDR2 sequences are SGHRS and YFSETQ. CDR3 length: 13 residues. Deletions cut 8 bases from V and 1 base from J, with 12 bases between. CDR3 sequence reads: CASAEQGNTEAFF. The DNA of the CDR3 is TGCGCCAGTGCCGAGCAGGGGAACACTGAAGCTTTCTTT.

The gene calls are TRBV29-1 and TRBJ2-2; 12 bases match TRBD2. The CDR3 totals 15 residues. The junction had 4 bases not matched to a gene; V was cut back by 4 bases and J by 4 bases. CDR1 and CDR2 from the germline V gene are SQVTM and ANQGSEA. DNA for the CDR3: TGCAGCGTTGCTAGCGGGGGGGCCGGCACCGGGGAGCTGTTTTTT. Amino acid sequence: CSVASGGAGTGELFF.

This chain joins TRBV6-5 and TRBJ1-1; D remains ambiguous. The CDR3 sequence is 14 residues long. V was trimmed by 6 bases and J by 6 bases, leaving 17 bases between them. CDR1 is MNHEY and CDR2 is SVGAGI in the germline V gene. In DNA form, the CDR3 reads TGTGCCAGCAGACTAGCCCCTGGGTCCCCTGAAGCTTTCTTT. Translation gives CASRLAPGSPEAFF.